These 17 T cell receptor beta chains were sequenced from one sample in a study of blood T cell repertoires in COVID-19. The protocol was immunoSEQ multiplex PCR, while the TCRdb copy is restricted to in-frame clones and leaves out a portion. This table holds approximately 160,000 clones, 65% to 85% found once. The sequencing sample was made of peripheral blood. The receptors originated from a woman aged 60 to 75 with acute or convalescent COVID-19.

The genes are TRBV18 and TRBJ1-1; a weak D match, TRBD1 (6 bases). The CDR3 is 14 amino acids. CDR1 is KGHSH, CDR2 LQKENI, per germline. V lost 3 bases, J lost 6 bases, and 14 bases lay in between. CDR3 region: CASSPLQGRAEAFF. CDR3 in DNA: TGTGCCAGCTCACCCTTACAGGGTCGCGCTGAAGCTTTCTTT. Supplemented by reference TRBV18 and TRBJ1-1, the full variable domain reads NAGVMQNPRHLVRRRGQEARLRCSPMKGHSHVYWYRQLPEEGLKFMVYLQKENIIDESGMPKERFSAEFPKEGPSILRIQQVVRGDSAAYFCASSPLQGRAEAFFGQGTRLTVV.

V and J are TRBV5-5 and TRBJ2-2; TRBD1 is a possible D gene (7 bases). V shed 4 bases and J shed 8 bases, with 12 bases lying between them. Per the germline V gene, CDR1 is SGHKS and CDR2 is YYEKEE (reference sequence). CDR3 length: 13 amino acids. CDR3 nucleotides: TGTGCCAGCAGCACCGCGGGACAGGGGGAGCTGTTTTTT. This codes for CASSTAGQGELFF.

The chain employs TRBV24-1 and TRBJ2-3; 9 bases fit TRBD1. V lost 3 bases and J lost 4; bases outside the gene matches: 4. The germline gives CDR1 KGHDR, CDR2 SFDVKD. This CDR3 spans 15 amino acids. The DNA for the CDR3 is TGTGCCACCAGTGATGCCGGGACAGGGTCAGATACGCAGTATTTT. Translated, it gives CATSDAGTGSDTQYF.

This clone was seen once. This chain joins TRBV11-1 and TRBJ2-2, with 10 bases lining up with TRBD2. Per germline, CDR1 SGHAT and CDR2 FQDESV (reference sequence). This CDR3 has 16 residues. V gave up 6 bases and J gave up 4 bases; unmatched junction bases: 8. The CDR3 DNA sequence: TGTGCCAGCAGTGCCAGCGGGGGGGCTGTCACCGGGGAGCTGTTTTTT. As protein: CASSASGGAVTGELFF. Supplemented by reference TRBV11-1 and TRBJ2-2, the full variable domain reads EAEVAQSPRYKITEKSQAVAFWCDPISGHATLYWYRQILGQGPELLVQFQDESVVDDSQLPKDRFSAERLKGVDSTLKIQPAELGDSAMYLCASSASGGAVTGELFFGEGSRLTVL.

The rearrangement uses TRBV7-2 and TRBJ1-1; 7 bases line up with TRBD1. CDR3 length: 14 residues. With 7 bases clipped from V and 4 bases from J, the junction kept 9 bases outside the gene matches. The germline gives CDR1 SGHTA, CDR2 FQGNSA. CDR3 DNA sequence: TGTGCCAGCATACTTCCGGGACAGTTCACTGAAGCTTTCTTT. It is translated as CASILPGQFTEAFF.

The chain has TRBV12-3 or TRBV12-4 and TRBJ1-1; D perhaps matches TRBD1 (5 bases). The length of the CDR3 is 12 residues. Trimming took off 2 bases at V and 7 bases at J, with 8 bases between the two ends. Here the CDR3 DNA reads TGTGCCAGCAGTTTATGGAGGGGTGAAGCTTTCTTT. Protein product: CASSLWRGEAFF.

This CDR3 reads CASSRYRVSEGYGYTF. The CDR3 nucleotides read TGTGCCAGTAGCCGATACAGGGTGTCAGAGGGCTATGGCTACACCTTC. The chain joins TRBV19 to TRBJ1-2; D is perhaps TRBD1 (6 bases). The CDR3 covers 16 residues. The V gene's germline CDR1 is LNHDA and CDR2 SQIVND (reference sequence). V was cut by 6 bases and J by 4 bases, with 21 bases left in between. Based on the CDR3 plus reference TRBV19 and TRBJ1-2, the full variable domain is DGGITQSPKYLFRKEGQNVTLSCEQNLNHDAMYWYRQDPGQGLRLIYYSQIVNDFQKGDIAEGYSVSREKKESFPLTVTSAQKNPTAFYLCASSRYRVSEGYGYTFGSGTRLTVV.

The chain carries TRBV4-2 and TRBJ1-5; D uncertain. The V gene's germline CDR1 is LGHNA and CDR2 YNFKEQ. The CDR3 covers 16 residues. The V gene lost 4 bases and the J gene lost 7 bases, with 20 bases spanning the gap. CDR3 protein: CASSPPDSLGSQPQHF. As DNA, the CDR3 is TGTGCCAGCAGCCCACCGGACTCGCTAGGGTCCCAGCCCCAGCATTTT.

The chain couples TRBV18 to TRBJ1-6, with 10 bases matching TRBD1. The CDR3 is 16 amino acids. With V trimmed by 3 bases and J by 5 bases, 4 bases remained unmatched. Germline CDR1 and CDR2: KGHSH and LQKENI. The chain's CDR3 is CASSPRDRGNNSPLHF. DNA for the CDR3: TGTGCCAGCTCACCCAGGGACAGGGGAAATAATTCACCCCTCCACTTT. Full variable domain (remainder filled in from reference TRBV18 and TRBJ1-6): NAGVMQNPRHLVRRRGQEARLRCSPMKGHSHVYWYRQLPEEGLKFMVYLQKENIIDESGMPKERFSAEFPKEGPSILRIQQVVRGDSAAYFCASSPRDRGNNSPLHFGNGTRLTVT.

This clone was observed once. The V and J genes are TRBV12-3 or TRBV12-4 and TRBJ2-1, with D possibly being TRBD1 (5 bases). The CDR3 has 12 amino acids. Trimming stripped 6 bases from V and 10 bases from J, with 13 bases between. This CDR3 is CASSLRATEQFF. The CDR3 nucleotides read TGTGCCAGCAGCCTCAGGGCCACCGAGCAGTTCTTC.

This sequence joins TRBV6-6 and TRBJ1-2; a possible D gene is TRBD1 (5 bases). Germline V gives CDR1 MNHNY, CDR2 SVGAGI (reference sequence). V gave up 6 bases and J gave up 4 bases, with 15 bases separating them. CDR3 length equals 14 residues. Here the CDR3 reads CASSRDSQPYGYTF. In DNA form, the CDR3 reads TGTGCCAGCAGCCGGGACTCTCAGCCCTATGGCTACACCTTC.

The V gene is TRBV2, the J gene TRBJ1-5, with D possibly matching TRBD1 (5 bases). The V gene lost 7 bases and the J gene lost 3 bases, with 13 bases spanning the gap. Germline V gene lookup returns CDR1 SNHLY and CDR2 FYNNEI. The CDR3 loop spans 14 amino acids. Written as DNA, the CDR3 is TGTGCCAGCACGGCCGGGGGGATCAATCAGCCCCAGCATTTT. It yields the protein CASTAGGINQPQHF.

CDR3 coding DNA: TGTGCCAGCAGTGAAGGGTGGGGACAGTTTGATCAGCCCCAGCATTTT. This encodes CASSEGWGQFDQPQHF. The chain has TRBV6-1 and TRBJ1-5, with 7 bases lining up with TRBD1. The CDR3 spans 16 residues. Per the germline V gene, CDR1 is MNHNS and CDR2 is SASEGT. J gave up 5 bases and V 1 base, and 8 bases lay outside the gene matches.

This clone was counted only a few times. The chain links TRBV5-6 to TRBJ1-2, with TRBD1 identical over 10 bases. Looked up from germline, CDR1 is SGHDT and CDR2 is YYEEEE. V lost 1 base, J lost 0 bases, and 3 bases stayed unmatched. The CDR3 spans 16 residues. CDR3: CASSLTGQGSNYGYTF. The CDR3 nucleotides are TGTGCCAGCAGCTTGACGGGACAGGGGTCTAACTATGGCTACACCTTC. Full variable domain (outside the CDR3, taken from reference TRBV5-6 and TRBJ1-2): DAGVTQSPTHLIKTRGQQVTLRCSPKSGHDTVSWYQQALGQGPQFIFQYYEEEERQRGNFPDRFSGHQFPNYSSELNVNALLLGDSALYLCASSLTGQGSNYGYTFGSGTRLTVV.

The gene calls are TRBV12-3 or TRBV12-4 and TRBJ2-7; 11 bases match TRBD1. Trimming cost V 2 bases and J 12 bases; bases outside gene matches: 3. The length of the CDR3 is 12 residues. In nucleotides, the CDR3 is TGTGCCAGCAGTTTATGGGGGACAGGGGGGTACTTC. Translated, it gives CASSLWGTGGYF.

The rearrangement links TRBV11-2 to TRBJ2-7; tentatively, D is TRBD1 (6 bases). This CDR3 has 14 residues. V dropped 5 bases and J dropped 0 bases, with 11 bases sitting between them. CDR1 and CDR2 from the germline V gene are SGHAT and FQNNGV. This CDR3 reads CASSARQASYEQYF. The CDR3 region has the DNA TGTGCCAGCAGCGCCCGACAGGCCTCCTACGAGCAGTACTTC.

The chain joins TRBV6-8 to TRBJ2-7, with D possibly being TRBD2 (6 bases). The V end was cut by 5 bases, the J end by 5 bases, with 16 bases between. Per germline, CDR1 MNHGY and CDR2 SAAAGT. The CDR3 covers 14 residues. The CDR3 bases are TGTGCCAGCAGTCCCAGCCGGGAGCAGAACGAGCAGTACTTC. Translating gives CASSPSREQNEQYF.